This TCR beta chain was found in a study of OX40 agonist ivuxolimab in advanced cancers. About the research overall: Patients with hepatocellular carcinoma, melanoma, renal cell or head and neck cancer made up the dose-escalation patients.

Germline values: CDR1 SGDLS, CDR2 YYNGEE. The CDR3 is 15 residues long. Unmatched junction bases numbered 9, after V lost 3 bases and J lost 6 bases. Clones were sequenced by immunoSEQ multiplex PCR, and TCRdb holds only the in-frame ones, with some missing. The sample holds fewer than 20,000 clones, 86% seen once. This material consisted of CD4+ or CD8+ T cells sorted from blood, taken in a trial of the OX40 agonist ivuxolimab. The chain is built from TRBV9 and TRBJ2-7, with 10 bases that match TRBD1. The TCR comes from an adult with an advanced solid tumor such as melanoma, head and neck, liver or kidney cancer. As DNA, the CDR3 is TGTGCCAGCAGCGAGTATGGACAGGGGGGAGTCGAGCAGTACTTC. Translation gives CASSEYGQGGVEQYF.